This is a list of T cell receptor beta chains from one sample in a study of CD8 T cells in ankylosing spondylitis. TCRdb reprocessed the 5' RACE reads with MiXCR, giving one entry per CDR3 protein. The repertoire holds 40,000 or so distinct CDR3 sequences, with approximately 10% as singletons. The sequencing input was blood, either unsorted or a sorted T cell fraction (not recorded which). Every receptor here comes from a male donor with ankylosing spondylitis or in good health (not recorded which). Each CDR3 is given with its conserved first and last residue. A D gene is named only where the DNA matches it firmly. A clone size is listed for some rows: how often the clone was seen (once, few, many), or a class if it is expanded.

CDR3aa | CDR3nt | v_gene | d_gene | j_gene | abundance
CALGGGSEGFLYGYTF | TGTGCCCTAGGGGGGGGCTCCGAAGGATTCCTCTATGGCTACACCTTC | TRBV10-3 | NA | TRBJ1-2 | many
CSVHRDREPDTQYF | TGCAGCGTACACCGGGACAGGGAGCCAGATACGCAGTATTTT | TRBV29-1 | TRBD1 | TRBJ2-3 | many
CASSRAGTGSYNSPLHF | TGTGCCAGCTCACGCGCGGGGACAGGAAGCTATAATTCACCCCTCCACTTT | TRBV18 | TRBD1 | TRBJ1-6 | NA
CASSLDPNTGELFF | TGTGCCAGCAGCTTAGACCCGAACACCGGGGAGCTGTTTTTT | TRBV5-6 | NA | TRBJ2-2 | many
CASSSVGDQETQYF | TGCGCCAGCAGCTCTGTCGGCGACCAAGAGACCCAGTACTTC | TRBV5-1 | NA | TRBJ2-5 | many
CASSLTGPTYEQYF | TGTGCCAGCAGTTTGACAGGACCCACCTACGAGCAGTACTTC | TRBV12-3/TRBV12-4 | NA | TRBJ2-7 | many
CASSEGSSYSYNEQFF | TGCGCCAGCAGCGAGGGTAGCTCCTACTCCTACAATGAGCAGTTCTTC | TRBV5-1 | NA | TRBJ2-1 | many
CASSLAPTVSTDTQYF | TGCGCCAGCAGCTTGGCCCCCACAGTTAGCACAGATACGCAGTATTTT | TRBV5-1 | NA | TRBJ2-3 | many
CASNLHRSYEQYF | TGTGCCAGCAATTTACACCGATCCTACGAGCAGTACTTC | TRBV21-1 | NA | TRBJ2-7 | many
CAWGTGELFF | TGTGCCTGGGGGACCGGGGAGCTGTTTTTT | TRBV7-2 | NA | TRBJ2-2 | few
CASSTPGLAGRETQYF | TGTGCCAGCAGTACCCCCGGGCTAGCGGGGCGAGAGACCCAGTACTTC | TRBV27 | TRBD2 | TRBJ2-5 | many
CAWSVEQGHSPLHF | TGTGCCTGGAGTGTTGAGCAGGGACATTCACCCCTCCACTTT | TRBV30 | NA | TRBJ1-6 | few
CAWSEYSNQPQHF | TGTGCCTGGAGCGAATATAGCAATCAGCCCCAGCATTTT | TRBV30 | NA | TRBJ1-5 | NA
CASSAIPGGIGSGANVLTF | TGTGCCAGCAGCGCAATTCCGGGGGGAATTGGCTCTGGGGCCAACGTCCTGACTTTC | TRBV12-3/TRBV12-4 | TRBD2 | TRBJ2-6 | NA
CASSSLGSDTEAFF | TGCGCCAGCAGCTCCCTTGGGTCGGACACTGAAGCTTTCTTT | TRBV5-1 | NA | TRBJ1-1 | many
CASSRQGQNEKLFF | TGCGCCAGCAGCCGACAGGGCCAAAATGAAAAACTGTTTTTT | TRBV5-1 | TRBD1 | TRBJ1-4 | NA
CASSQDRTGANGYTF | TGTGCCAGCAGCCAAGATAGAACAGGGGCTAATGGCTACACCTTC | TRBV4-2 | TRBD1 | TRBJ1-2 | many
CAWSAPGYRGKQGYTF | TGTGCCTGGAGTGCTCCCGGCTACAGGGGAAAACAGGGCTACACCTTC | TRBV30 | TRBD1 | TRBJ1-2 | many
CASTPGQGTYNEQFF | TGTGCCAGCACTCCGGGACAGGGTACCTACAATGAGCAGTTCTTC | TRBV12-3/TRBV12-4 | TRBD1 | TRBJ2-1 | many
CAISESGQGTAEAFF | TGTGCCATCAGTGAGTCCGGACAGGGGACCGCTGAAGCTTTCTTT | TRBV10-3 | TRBD1 | TRBJ1-1 | NA
CASSLDPGSTNTIYF | TGCGCCAGCAGCTTGGATCCCGGCAGCACAAACACCATATATTTT | TRBV5-1 | NA | TRBJ1-3 | many
CASSLAGGTDTQYF | TGCGCCAGCAGCTTGGCGGGAGGCACAGATACGCAGTATTTT | TRBV5-1 | NA | TRBJ2-3 | medium-sized
CATALAGGFTDTQYF | TGCGCCACCGCACTAGCGGGGGGATTCACAGATACGCAGTATTTT | TRBV5-1 | TRBD2 | TRBJ2-3 | many
CASSHMMHTQYF | TGTGCCAGCAGTCACATGATGCATACGCAGTATTTT | TRBV12-3/TRBV12-4 | NA | TRBJ2-3 | many
CASRQESSGNTIYF | TGTGCCAGCAGACAGGAGAGCTCTGGAAACACCATATATTTT | TRBV12-3/TRBV12-4 | NA | TRBJ1-3 | many
CASTGQDRETQYF | TGTGCCAGTACTGGACAGGATCGAGAGACCCAGTACTTC | TRBV19 | TRBD1 | TRBJ2-5 | NA
CASSHGTVTGELFF | TGTGCCAGCAGCCACGGGACAGTCACCGGGGAGCTGTTTTTT | TRBV5-5 | TRBD1 | TRBJ2-2 | few
CAWSFTGELFF | TGTGCCTGGAGTTTTACAGGGGAGCTGTTTTTT | TRBV30 | NA | TRBJ2-2 | NA
CSVERVAAGELFF | TGCAGCGTTGAAAGAGTAGCGGCCGGGGAGCTGTTTTTT | TRBV29-1 | NA | TRBJ2-2 | medium-sized
CASSRAQTQETQYF | TGTGCCAGCAGCAGAGCACAAACCCAAGAGACCCAGTACTTC | TRBV2 | NA | TRBJ2-5 | few
CASSLRFQETQYF | TGCGCCAGCAGCTTAAGGTTTCAAGAGACCCAGTACTTC | TRBV5-1 | NA | TRBJ2-5 | many
CASSQGGAGHEQFF | TGTGCCAGCAGCCAGGGGGGGGCGGGGCATGAGCAGTTCTTC | TRBV7-8 | NA | TRBJ2-1 | few
CASMRSGKGTEAFF | TGTGCCAGCATGAGGTCAGGGAAGGGTACTGAAGCTTTCTTT | TRBV2 | NA | TRBJ1-1 | few
CATSRGGSDRGYTF | TGTGCCACCAGCAGAGGGGGGTCGGACAGGGGCTACACCTTC | TRBV15 | TRBD1 | TRBJ1-2 | many
CASSFWLDGGDTQYF | TGCGCCAGCAGCTTCTGGCTAGATGGGGGGGATACGCAGTATTTT | TRBV5-1 | NA | TRBJ2-3 | many
CSARPFRGLSYEQYF | TGCAGTGCTAGACCGTTTCGGGGCCTCTCCTACGAGCAGTACTTC | TRBV20-1 | NA | TRBJ2-7 | many
CASSFGTGDNYGYTF | TGTGCCAGCAGTTTCGGGACAGGGGATAACTATGGCTACACCTTC | TRBV27 | TRBD1 | TRBJ1-2 | many
CASSRGGGGEDYGYTF | TGTGCCAGCAGCCGGGGGGGTGGGGGTGAGGACTATGGCTACACCTTC | TRBV6-1 | NA | TRBJ1-2 | many
CASSFNNYGYTF | TGTGCCAGCAGTTTCAATAACTATGGCTACACCTTC | TRBV12-3/TRBV12-4 | NA | TRBJ1-2 | NA
CASSLDGDYSTDTQYF | TGCGCCAGCAGCTTGGATGGAGATTATAGCACAGATACGCAGTATTTT | TRBV5-1 | NA | TRBJ2-3 | many
CASSIIRTSTDTQYF | TGTGCCAGCAGCATCATAAGGACTAGCACAGATACGCAGTATTTT | TRBV11-2 | NA | TRBJ2-3 | NA
CSVEDRGRGRTEAFF | TGCAGCGTTGAAGATCGAGGCAGGGGGCGGACTGAAGCTTTCTTT | TRBV29-1 | TRBD1 | TRBJ1-1 | few
CASRSVYQETQYF | TGTGCCAGCAGATCAGTGTACCAAGAGACCCAGTACTTC | TRBV7-9 | NA | TRBJ2-5 | once
CTSSILTSGGRWGNIQYF | TGTACCAGCAGTATACTTACCTCAGGGGGCCGTTGGGGGAACATTCAGTACTTC | TRBV2 | TRBD1 | TRBJ2-4 | NA
CASSTGRDALRNGYTF | TGCGCCAGTAGCACCGGTAGGGACGCACTGAGGAATGGCTACACCTTC | TRBV5-1 | NA | TRBJ1-2 | NA
CASSQFHRVRFEQYF | TGCGCCAGCAGTCAATTCCATAGGGTTCGGTTCGAGCAGTACTTC | TRBV23-1 | NA | TRBJ2-7 | NA
CASSGSGGAEQYF | TGTGCCAGCAGCGGTAGCGGGGGGGCCGAGCAGTACTTC | TRBV2 | TRBD2 | TRBJ2-7 | many
CASSLVEGHEQYF | TGCGCCAGCAGCTTGGTGGAGGGCCACGAGCAGTACTTC | TRBV5-1 | NA | TRBJ2-7 | many
CAISESGGADQPQHF | TGTGCCATCAGTGAGTCGGGGGGGGCGGATCAGCCCCAGCATTTT | TRBV10-3 | NA | TRBJ1-5 | many
CASSLRRGSEQFF | TGTGCCAGCAGCCTAAGGCGGGGTAGTGAGCAGTTCTTC | TRBV6-6 | NA | TRBJ2-1 | many
CASSDNKARVGEQYF | TGTGCCAGCAGTGACAACAAGGCGAGGGTGGGCGAGCAGTACTTC | TRBV6-1 | NA | TRBJ2-7 | many